This passage covers 20 T cell receptor beta chains from one sample sequenced in a study of control samples from healthy donors and cancer patients. Method: immunoSEQ multiplex PCR; TCRdb's copy keeps in-frame clones and lacks some. Among just over 150,000 clones listed, roughly 94% were seen once. Specimen: blood. The receptors come from a middle-aged woman in good health.

V is TRBV7-2 and J is TRBJ1-1; unclear D gene. The CDR3 spans 12 residues. CDR1 is SGHTA and CDR2 is FQGNSA in the germline V gene. Trimming removed 0 bases at V and 8 bases at J, with 7 bases between. The CDR3 nucleotides are TGTGCCAGCAGCTTAGCGCTCGGGGAAGCTTTCTTT. This codes for CASSLALGEAFF.

This chain connects TRBV25-1 to TRBJ2-5, with 10 bases fitting TRBD1. V lost 3 bases to trimming and J lost 5 bases; unmatched junction nucleotides: 3. This CDR3 spans 14 amino acids. Germline CDR1 reads MGHDK; CDR2 reads SYGVNS. The CDR3 region is CASSETGGQETQYF. The CDR3 DNA follows: TGTGCCAGCAGTGAGACAGGGGGCCAGGAGACCCAGTACTTC. The full variable domain, in which reference TRBV25-1 and TRBJ2-5 provide the parts outside the CDR3, is EADIYQTPRYLVIGTGKKITLECSQTMGHDKMYWYQQDPGMELHLIHYSYGVNSTEKGDLSSESTVSRIRTEHFPLTLESARPSHTSQYLCASSETGGQETQYFGPGTRLLVL.

The chain recombines TRBV5-6 with TRBJ2-7, with D unresolved. CDR1 SGHDT and CDR2 YYEEEE come from the germline V gene. CDR3 length equals 12 residues. V dropped 2 bases and J dropped 4 bases, with 7 bases sitting between them. The CDR3 sequence is CASSFQRYEQYF. As DNA, the CDR3 is TGTGCCAGCAGCTTCCAGAGGTACGAGCAGTACTTC. The entire variable domain, with the rest obtained from reference TRBV5-6 and TRBJ2-7, is as follows: DAGVTQSPTHLIKTRGQQVTLRCSPKSGHDTVSWYQQALGQGPQFIFQYYEEEERQRGNFPDRFSGHQFPNYSSELNVNALLLGDSALYLCASSFQRYEQYFGPGTRLTVT.

This clone was counted a few times. The chain combines TRBV7-2 with TRBJ1-5; D possibly corresponds to TRBD1 (6 bases). Deletions cut 4 bases from V and 4 bases from J, with 8 bases between. The CDR3 runs to 13 residues. From germline, CDR1 is SGHTA and CDR2 FQGNSA. CDR3 nucleotides: TGTGCCAGCAGCTACGACAGGAATCAGCCCCAGCATTTT. Translated, it gives CASSYDRNQPQHF. The full variable domain, its missing parts supplied by reference TRBV7-2 and TRBJ1-5, is GAGVSQSPSNKVTEKGKDVELRCDPISGHTALYWYRQSLGQGLEFLIYFQGNSAPDKSGLPSDRFSAERTGGSVSTLTIQRTQQEDSAVYLCASSYDRNQPQHFGDGTRLSIL.

The chain carries TRBV7-2 and TRBJ1-1; D gene uncertain. This CDR3 has 17 residues. V lost 2 bases to trimming and J lost 0 bases, with 16 bases between them. Germline values: CDR1 SGHTA, CDR2 FQGNSA. CDR3 region: CASSLMSEVSMNTEAFF. CDR3 coding DNA: TGTGCCAGCAGCTTAATGTCCGAGGTATCCATGAACACTGAAGCTTTCTTT.

The chain is built from TRBV19 and TRBJ1-3; D is uncertain. Trimming cost V 10 bases and J 0 bases, with 19 bases left between them. The CDR3 runs 16 residues. Per germline, CDR1 LNHDA and CDR2 SQIVND (reference sequence). CDR3 in amino acids: CATQSPGNRSGNTIYF. The DNA for the CDR3 is TGTGCCACCCAATCTCCGGGAAACCGCTCTGGAAACACCATATATTTT. Together with reference TRBV19 and TRBJ1-3, the CDR3 gives the full variable domain: DGGITQSPKYLFRKEGQNVTLSCEQNLNHDAMYWYRQDPGQGLRLIYYSQIVNDFQKGDIAEGYSVSREKKESFPLTVTSAQKNPTAFYLCATQSPGNRSGNTIYFGEGSWLTVV.

J is TRBJ2-7 and V is TRBV5-5; D not resolved. V was clipped by 2 bases and J by 0 bases, with 6 bases between them. CDR1 is SGHKS and CDR2 is YYEKEE in the germline V gene (reference sequence). The CDR3 contains 13 residues. The CDR3 loop is CASSLHGSYEQYF. The CDR3 DNA reads TGTGCCAGCAGCTTACACGGCTCCTACGAGCAGTACTTC.

This clone appeared once. V is TRBV6-5 and J is TRBJ2-1, with 11 bases identical to TRBD2. The CDR3 contains 16 residues. Germline CDR1 MNHEY, CDR2 SVGAGI. V shed 2 bases, J shed 10 bases, and the junction held 10 bases outside the gene matches. Written as DNA, the CDR3 is TGTGCCAGCAGTTACGGGGTAGCGGGGGGGCCAAAGGAGCAGTTCTTC. As protein: CASSYGVAGGPKEQFF.

The chain has TRBV9 and TRBJ2-1; D is possibly TRBD2 (7 bases). The CDR3 loop spans 17 amino acids. From germline, CDR1 is SGDLS and CDR2 YYNGEE. V was clipped by 5 bases and J by 0 bases, with 18 bases between them. The CDR3 sequence: CASSNRGAGFSYNEQFF. The CDR3 DNA follows: TGTGCCAGCAGTAACCGGGGGGCCGGCTTCTCCTACAATGAGCAGTTCTTC. Variable domain in full (rest from reference TRBV9 and TRBJ2-1): DSGVTQTPKHLITATGQRVTLRCSPRSGDLSVYWYQQSLDQGLQFLIQYYNGEERAKGNILERFSAQQFPDLHSELNLSSLELGDSALYFCASSNRGAGFSYNEQFFGPGTRLTVL.

The V gene is TRBV9, the J gene TRBJ2-2; no reliable D call. This CDR3 has 15 amino acids. Trimming shortened V by 0 bases and J by 1 base, and 7 bases separated the two germline ends. Germline-derived CDR1 and CDR2 are SGDLS and YYNGEE. Written as DNA, the CDR3 is TGTGCCAGCAGCGTAGATCCGGGGAACACCGGGGAGCTGTTTTTT. Translation gives CASSVDPGNTGELFF.

V and J are TRBV6-1 and TRBJ2-3; unclear D gene. Looked up from germline, CDR1 is MNHNS and CDR2 is SASEGT. The CDR3 has 14 residues. Trimming left V 0 bases short and J 4 bases short, with 8 bases between. The CDR3 bases are TGTGCCAGCAGTGAAGCTACGGGTCCAGATACGCAGTATTTT. Its protein product is CASSEATGPDTQYF.

The chain joins TRBV29-1 to TRBJ1-1; D is uncertain. V was shortened by 1 base and J by 4 bases, with 16 bases between the two germline ends. The CDR3 sequence is 15 residues long. Germline V gene lookup returns CDR1 SQVTM and CDR2 ANQGSEA. The CDR3 nucleotides read TGCAGCGTTGAAGGGTATCGAACAGTCGGCACTGAAGCTTTCTTT. Translating it yields CSVEGYRTVGTEAFF.

The rearrangement joins TRBV18 to TRBJ2-7; 11 bases are shared with TRBD2. The CDR3 covers 16 residues. V shed 5 bases and J 3 bases; nucleotides not matched to a gene: 9. Germline values: CDR1 KGHSH, CDR2 LQKENI. CDR3 DNA: TGTGCCAGCTCAGAGGGGACTAGCGGACAAAGCTACGAGCAGTACTTC. Protein: CASSEGTSGQSYEQYF.

The rearrangement joins TRBV4-1 to TRBJ2-7; TRBD1 might be the D (5 bases). Germline V gene sequence: CDR1 MGHRA, CDR2 YSYEKL. Trimming removed 5 bases from V and 3 bases from J, with 14 bases in between. The CDR3 is 14 amino acids. CDR3 protein: CASSSDSVFYEQYF. The CDR3 DNA reads as TGCGCCAGCAGCTCCGACAGTGTATTCTACGAGCAGTACTTC.

The CDR3 loop is CASSSGGGQPQHF. CDR3 coding DNA: TGTGCCAGCAGTTCAGGGGGCGGGCAGCCCCAGCATTTT. The rearrangement joins TRBV27 to TRBJ1-5; 8 bases match TRBD1. The V gene's germline CDR1 is MNHEY and CDR2 SMNVEV (reference sequence). The CDR3 length is 13 residues. V was clipped by 4 bases and J by 7 bases; unmatched bases: 3.

This clone occurred once. The chain uses TRBV11-2 and TRBJ2-2; the D is unclear. CDR3 length: 13 amino acids. Germline V CDR1 and CDR2: SGHAT, FQNNGV. Trimming took 6 bases from V and 6 from J, leaving 11 bases between them. CDR3 in DNA: TGTGCCAGCAGGGAATTTTCGTCCGGGGAGCTGTTTTTT. Its protein product is CASREFSSGELFF.

The chain couples TRBV10-3 to TRBJ2-1, with 7 bases aligning to TRBD2. CDR3 size: 12 residues. Germline values: CDR1 ENHRY, CDR2 SYGVKD. Trimming at V came to 6 bases and at J to 6 bases, leaving 2 bases not matched to a gene. The CDR3 sequence is CAISGGSNEQFF. CDR3 DNA sequence: TGTGCCATCAGCGGCGGGAGCAATGAGCAGTTCTTC.

This chain links TRBV6-5 with TRBJ1-1; D call uncertain. Trimming took off 1 base at V and 5 bases at J, with 14 bases between the two ends. In germline, CDR1 is MNHEY, CDR2 SVGAGI. The CDR3 sequence is 15 residues long. The CDR3 DNA reads as TGTGCCAGCAGTTACTATTTGGGGAGGAGTACTGAAGCTTTCTTT. Translation gives CASSYYLGRSTEAFF.

The chain carries TRBV28 and TRBJ1-3, with a tentative D call TRBD1 (5 bases). CDR3 length: 16 residues. Trimming cost V 2 bases and J 2 bases, with 13 bases left between them. The germline gives CDR1 MDHEN, CDR2 SYDVKM. CDR3 sequence (DNA): TGTGCCAGCAGTTTAGGGGGACCTCTCCCTGGAAACACCATATATTTT. It yields the protein CASSLGGPLPGNTIYF.

The CDR3 loop is CSVQGAADTEAFF. CDR3 sequence (DNA): TGCAGCGTCCAGGGGGCGGCGGACACTGAAGCTTTCTTT. J is TRBJ1-1 and V is TRBV29-1; TRBD1 matches at 8 bases. The trim removed 6 bases at V and 3 bases at J, leaving 6 bases unmatched. Germline values: CDR1 SQVTM, CDR2 ANQGSEA. This CDR3 is 13 amino acids long. Full variable domain (remainder filled in from reference TRBV29-1 and TRBJ1-1): SAVISQKPSRDICQRGTSLTIQCQVDSQVTMMFWYRQQPGQSLTLIATANQGSEATYESGFVIDKFPISRPNLTFSTLTVSNMSPEDSSIYLCSVQGAADTEAFFGQGTRLTVV.